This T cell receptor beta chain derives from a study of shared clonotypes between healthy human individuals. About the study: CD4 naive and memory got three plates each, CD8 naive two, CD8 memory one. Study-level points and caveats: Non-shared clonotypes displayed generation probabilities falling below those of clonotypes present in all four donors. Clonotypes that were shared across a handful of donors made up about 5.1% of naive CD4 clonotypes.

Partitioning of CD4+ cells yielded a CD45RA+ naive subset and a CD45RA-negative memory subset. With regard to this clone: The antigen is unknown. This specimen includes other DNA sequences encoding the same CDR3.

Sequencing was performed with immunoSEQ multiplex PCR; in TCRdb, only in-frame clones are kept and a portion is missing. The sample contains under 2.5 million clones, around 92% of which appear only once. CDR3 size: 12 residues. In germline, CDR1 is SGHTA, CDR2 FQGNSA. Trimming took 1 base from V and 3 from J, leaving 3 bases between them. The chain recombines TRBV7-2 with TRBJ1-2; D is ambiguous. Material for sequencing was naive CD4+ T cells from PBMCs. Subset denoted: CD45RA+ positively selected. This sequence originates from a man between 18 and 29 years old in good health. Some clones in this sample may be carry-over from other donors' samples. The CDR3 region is CASSLGHYGYTF. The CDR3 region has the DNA TGTGCCAGCAGCTTAGGACACTATGGCTACACCTTC. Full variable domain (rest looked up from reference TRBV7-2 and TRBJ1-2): GAGVSQSPSNKVTEKGKDVELRCDPISGHTALYWYRQSLGQGLEFLIYFQGNSAPDKSGLPSDRFSAERTGGSVSTLTIQRTQQEDSAVYLCASSLGHYGYTFGSGTRLTVV.